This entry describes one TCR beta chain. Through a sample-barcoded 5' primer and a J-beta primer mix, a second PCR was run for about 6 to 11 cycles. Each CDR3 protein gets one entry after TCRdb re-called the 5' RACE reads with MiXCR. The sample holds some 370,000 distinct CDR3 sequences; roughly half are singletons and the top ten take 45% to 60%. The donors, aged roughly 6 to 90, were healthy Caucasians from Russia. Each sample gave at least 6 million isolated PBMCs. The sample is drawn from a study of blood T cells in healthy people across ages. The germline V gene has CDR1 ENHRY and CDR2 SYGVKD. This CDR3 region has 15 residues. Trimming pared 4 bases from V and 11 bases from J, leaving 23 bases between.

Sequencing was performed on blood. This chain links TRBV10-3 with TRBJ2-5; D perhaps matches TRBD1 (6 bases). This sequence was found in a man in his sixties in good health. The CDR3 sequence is CAISVDRSPYNEQYF. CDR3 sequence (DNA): TGTGCCATCAGTGTGGACAGATCCCCCTACAATGAGCAGTACTTC.